The 10 T cell receptor beta chains below all came from one sample that was sequenced in a study of glioma-infiltrating T cells after dendritic cell vaccination. As for time point: after dendritic cell vaccination, including at tumor progression/relapse. Only in-frame clones appear in the TCRdb table, and some are missing; sequencing was by immunoSEQ multiplex PCR. The top ten hold less than 7.5% of the sample, which has about 87,000 clones, less than 90% seen once. The source material was blood, sampled after dendritic cell vaccination. Receptors originate from a human donor with glioblastoma.

The V call is TRBV5-1, the J call TRBJ1-2; tentative D call: TRBD1 (5 bases). Germline V gene data show CDR1 as SGHRS and CDR2 as YFSETQ. V shed 0 bases and J shed 1 base, with 13 bases lying between them. The CDR3 has 16 amino acids. The CDR3 sequence is CASSLDGTGDNYGYTF. CDR3 nucleotide sequence: TGCGCCAGCAGCTTGGATGGCACAGGAGATAACTATGGCTACACCTTC.

The rearrangement joins TRBV7-8 to TRBJ1-2, with 7 bases fitting TRBD1. From germline, CDR1 is SGHVS and CDR2 FQNEAQ. Unmatched junction bases numbered 8, after V lost 1 base and J lost 0 bases. This CDR3 has 17 residues. CDR3 DNA: TGTGCCAGCAGCTTAGGTCAGGGGGGTTCGGCTAACTATGGCTACACCTTC. As protein: CASSLGQGGSANYGYTF.

The V and J genes are TRBV4-2 and TRBJ2-2, with 8 bases fitting TRBD2. CDR3 length equals 21 residues. The trim removed 0 bases at V and 4 bases at J, leaving 19 bases unmatched. The germline V gene encodes CDR1 LGHNA and CDR2 YNFKEQ. CDR3 DNA: TGTGCCAGCAGCCAAGATTGGCTAGCGGGTGATATCCCCTTAGTCACCGGGGAGCTGTTTTTT. Encoded protein: CASSQDWLAGDIPLVTGELFF.

V gene TRBV6-5 combines with J gene TRBJ1-2; D gene ambiguous. Germline V CDR1 and CDR2: MNHEY, SVGAGI. The CDR3 loop spans 15 amino acids. Trimming took 0 bases from V and 3 from J, leaving 11 bases between them. The CDR3 is CASSYSRGYDYGYTF. CDR3 DNA sequence: TGTGCCAGCAGTTACTCTCGAGGATACGACTATGGCTACACCTTC.

In nucleotides, the CDR3 is TGTGCCAGCAGCCAAATAAGCGGTAATCAGCCCCAGCATTTT. Protein product: CASSQISGNQPQHF. The chain combines TRBV4-2 with TRBJ1-5, with no clear D. Per germline, CDR1 LGHNA and CDR2 YNFKEQ. Between the trimmed V and J ends, which lost 2 bases and 4 bases, there was a span of 9 bases. This CDR3 comprises 14 residues.

V and J are TRBV5-1 and TRBJ2-7; D might be TRBD2 (5 bases). The V gene lost 1 base and the J gene lost 2 bases, with 10 bases spanning the gap. The CDR3 spans 14 residues. Germline CDR1 reads SGHRS; CDR2 reads YFSETQ. CDR3 in amino acids: CASSLSTGTYEQYF. CDR3 sequence (DNA): TGCGCCAGCAGCTTGTCAACGGGAACCTACGAGCAGTACTTC.

This chain links TRBV20-1 with TRBJ2-7; D perhaps matches TRBD1 (6 bases). The CDR3 sequence is 11 residues long. Trimming removed 0 bases from V and 7 bases from J, with 7 bases in between. Per the germline V gene, CDR1 is DFQATT and CDR2 is SNEGSKA (reference sequence). DNA of the CDR3: TGCAGTGCTAGAGATACAGGGGAGCAGTACTTC. Translation: CSARDTGEQYF.

V gene TRBV4-2 combines with J gene TRBJ1-1; tentatively, D is TRBD1 (5 bases). Germline lookup yields CDR1 LGHNA and CDR2 YNFKEQ. CDR3 length equals 15 residues. Trimming took off 1 base at V and 1 base at J, with 10 bases between the two ends. CDR3 protein: CASSQVGTGNTEAFF. Here the CDR3 DNA reads TGTGCCAGCAGCCAAGTTGGCACAGGGAACACTGAAGCTTTCTTT.

This clone has a single count. The chain couples TRBV4-3 to TRBJ2-7, with D possibly being TRBD1 (6 bases). V was cut by 0 bases and J by 3 bases, with 12 bases left in between. This CDR3 has 15 residues. Per the germline V gene, CDR1 is LGHNA and CDR2 is YSLEER. The CDR3 protein is CASSQERTANYEQYF. CDR3 in DNA: TGCGCCAGCAGCCAAGAACGGACAGCGAACTACGAGCAGTACTTC.

The V and J genes are TRBV5-4 and TRBJ2-7; 8 positions match TRBD1. Germline V lookup: CDR1 SGHNT, CDR2 YYREEE (reference sequence). The CDR3 runs to 14 residues. V shed 1 base and J 3 bases; nucleotides not matched to a gene: 3. The CDR3 bases are TGTGCCAGCAGCTTGCCGGGACAGGTCTACGAGCAGTACTTC. Translation: CASSLPGQVYEQYF. Full variable domain (rest looked up from reference TRBV5-4 and TRBJ2-7): ETGVTQSPTHLIKTRGQQVTLRCSSQSGHNTVSWYQQALGQGPQFIFQYYREEENGRGNFPPRFSGLQFPNYSSELNVNALELDDSALYLCASSLPGQVYEQYFGPGTRLTVT.